The T cell receptor beta chain under discussion was sequenced for a study of blood T cell repertoires in COVID-19. Study-level information: PBMCs, B-cell-depleted T cells, or T cells were the source of the cDNA or gDNA that made up the material.

The method was immunoSEQ multiplex PCR; TCRdb's version includes in-frame clones alone and lacks a portion of them. The sample holds roughly 150,000 clones, about 79% seen once. V was cut by 4 bases and J by 6 bases, with 13 bases left in between. The CDR3 contains 13 residues. The germline gives CDR1 MRHNA, CDR2 SNTAGT. The receptor comes from a woman between 45 and 65 years old with acute or convalescent COVID-19. Sequenced material: peripheral blood. J is TRBJ2-7 and V is TRBV6-4; weak D call: TRBD2 (5 bases). CDR3 nucleotides: TGTGCCAGCAGTGCGTCAGGAGGAAGCGAGCAGTACTTC. Encoded protein: CASSASGGSEQYF.